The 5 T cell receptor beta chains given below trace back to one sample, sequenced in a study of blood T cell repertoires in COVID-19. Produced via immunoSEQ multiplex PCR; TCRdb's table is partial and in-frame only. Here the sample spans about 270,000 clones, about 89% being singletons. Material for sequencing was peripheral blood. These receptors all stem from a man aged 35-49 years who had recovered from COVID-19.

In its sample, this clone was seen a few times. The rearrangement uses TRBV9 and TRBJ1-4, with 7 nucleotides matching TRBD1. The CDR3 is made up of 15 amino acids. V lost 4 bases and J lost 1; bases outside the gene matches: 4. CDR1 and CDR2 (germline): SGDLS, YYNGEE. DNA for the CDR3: TGTGCCAGCAGCAGACGGACAGGAACTAATGAAAAACTGTTTTTT. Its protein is CASSRRTGTNEKLFF.

CDR3 in DNA: TGTGCCAGCAGCAGGGATAAAGAAAGCAATCAGCCCCAGCATTTT. Its protein product is CASSRDKESNQPQHF. This chain links TRBV6-5 with TRBJ1-5; D is perhaps TRBD1 (5 bases). Germline V CDR1 and CDR2: MNHEY, SVGAGI. Trimming took off 6 bases at V and 1 base at J, with 13 bases between the two ends. This CDR3 contains 15 residues.

CDR3 DNA: TGTGCCACCCCCAGGAGGCTAGCGGGGGGGCCCGATGAGCAGTTCTTC. It translates to CATPRRLAGGPDEQFF. The J gene is TRBJ2-1, the V gene TRBV27; 12 bases line up with TRBD2. The CDR3 runs 16 residues. Germline CDR1 reads MNHEY; CDR2 reads SMNVEV (reference sequence). The ends lost 10 bases at V and 8 bases at J; junction bases unmatched: 15.

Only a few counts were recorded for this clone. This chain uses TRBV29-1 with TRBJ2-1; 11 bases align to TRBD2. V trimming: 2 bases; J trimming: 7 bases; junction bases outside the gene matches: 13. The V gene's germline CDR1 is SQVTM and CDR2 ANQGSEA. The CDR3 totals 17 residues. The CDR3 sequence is CSVERDSGGAWLNEQFF. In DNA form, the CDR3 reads TGCAGCGTTGAACGAGATAGCGGGGGGGCCTGGCTTAATGAGCAGTTCTTC.

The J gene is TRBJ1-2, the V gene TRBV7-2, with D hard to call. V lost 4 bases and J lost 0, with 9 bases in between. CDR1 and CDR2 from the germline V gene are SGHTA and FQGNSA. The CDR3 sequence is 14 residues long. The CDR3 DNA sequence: TGTGCCAGCAGCTCCCCCTTAGCTAACTATGGCTACACCTTC. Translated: CASSSPLANYGYTF.